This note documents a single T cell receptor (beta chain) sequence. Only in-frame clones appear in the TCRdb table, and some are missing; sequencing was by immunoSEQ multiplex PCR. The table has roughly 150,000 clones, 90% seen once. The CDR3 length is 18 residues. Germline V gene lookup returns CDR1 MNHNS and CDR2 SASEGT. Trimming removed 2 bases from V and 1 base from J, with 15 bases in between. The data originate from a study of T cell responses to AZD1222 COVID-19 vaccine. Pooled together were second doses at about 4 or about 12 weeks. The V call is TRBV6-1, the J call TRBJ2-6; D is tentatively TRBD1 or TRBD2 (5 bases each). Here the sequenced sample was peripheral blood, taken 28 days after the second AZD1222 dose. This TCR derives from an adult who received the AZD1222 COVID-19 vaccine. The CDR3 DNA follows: TGTGCCAGCAGTGAATTTTACGGGGCCGGGTCTGGGGCCAACGTCCTGACTTTC. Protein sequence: CASSEFYGAGSGANVLTF.